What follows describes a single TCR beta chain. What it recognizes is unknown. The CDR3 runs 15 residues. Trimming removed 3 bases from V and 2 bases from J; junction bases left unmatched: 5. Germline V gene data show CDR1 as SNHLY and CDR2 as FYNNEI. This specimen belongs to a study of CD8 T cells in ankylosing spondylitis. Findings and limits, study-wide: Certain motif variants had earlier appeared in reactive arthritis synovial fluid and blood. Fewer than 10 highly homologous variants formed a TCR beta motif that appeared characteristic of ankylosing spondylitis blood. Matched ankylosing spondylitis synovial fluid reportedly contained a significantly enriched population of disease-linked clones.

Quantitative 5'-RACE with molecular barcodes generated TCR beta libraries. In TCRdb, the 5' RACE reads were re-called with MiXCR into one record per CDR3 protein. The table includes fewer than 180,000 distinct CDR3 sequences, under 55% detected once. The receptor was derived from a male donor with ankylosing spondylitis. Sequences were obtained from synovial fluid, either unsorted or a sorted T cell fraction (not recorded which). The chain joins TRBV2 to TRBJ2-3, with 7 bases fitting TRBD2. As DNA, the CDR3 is TGTGCCAGCAGTGACCTAGCGGCACACACAGATACGCAGTATTTT. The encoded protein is CASSDLAAHTDTQYF.